The source of this T cell receptor (beta chain) is a study of post-analysis software for immune sequencing data. This clonotype was recorded once. The antigen is undetermined. Study-wide results and limits: Patients had higher frequencies than controls of five or six TRBV segments, including TRBV5-6, TRBV5-1 and TRBV20-1. The study found significantly lower normalized Chao1 diversity in multiple sclerosis patients than in controls.

Germline assignment: CDR1 SGHRS and CDR2 YFSETQ. V gave up 3 bases and J gave up 3 bases, with 15 bases separating them. The CDR3 covers 15 residues. Unique molecular identifiers were present in the TCR beta cDNA libraries. TCRdb reanalysed the PCR reads using MiXCR and keeps one entry per CDR3 protein. The profile covers about 180,000 distinct CDR3 sequences, with over 25% appearing a single time and approximately 1.5% taken by the ten largest. The source of this sequence is a girl aged 5-17 years with multiple sclerosis. This chain connects TRBV5-1 to TRBJ1-1; D is possibly TRBD1 (6 bases). Source material: blood. In DNA, the CDR3 is TGCGCCAGCAGCTCGCAGGGCAAGGGGGACACTGAAGCTTTCTTT. Protein product: CASSSQGKGDTEAFF.